The clone carrying this T cell receptor beta chain was seen a single time. Its cognate antigen is unknown. The sample originates from a study of T-cell reconstitution after alpha-beta-depleted transplantation in children. Germline assignment: CDR1 SGHAT and CDR2 FQNNGV. Trimming removed 1 base at V and 2 bases at J, with 7 bases between. The CDR3 loop spans 14 amino acids. Whole-study results and caveats: Hyperexpanded clones declined; after one year, newly produced T cells mostly supplied diversity. Diversity of TCRbeta at day 60 was high in some patients, arising from surviving recipient T cells and thymic progenitors. Roughly two months post-transplant, alpha-beta T cells reportedly originated from several hundred graft clones that had expanded.

Molecular barcoding with unique molecular identifiers was used for the TCRbeta library. TCRdb re-derived calls from the PCR reads in MiXCR, one entry per CDR3 protein. The sample lists 45,000 to 50,000 distinct CDR3 sequences; 52% were seen once. The receptor's source is a boy under two years old with SCID, due to receive a stem cell transplant. The chain couples TRBV11-2 to TRBJ2-3, with unresolved D. The source material was peripheral blood, sampled before TCRalphabeta/CD19-depleted stem cell transplant. CDR3 DNA: TGTGCCAGCAGCTTAGTGTCCTTCACAGATACGCAGTATTTT. Encoded protein: CASSLVSFTDTQYF.